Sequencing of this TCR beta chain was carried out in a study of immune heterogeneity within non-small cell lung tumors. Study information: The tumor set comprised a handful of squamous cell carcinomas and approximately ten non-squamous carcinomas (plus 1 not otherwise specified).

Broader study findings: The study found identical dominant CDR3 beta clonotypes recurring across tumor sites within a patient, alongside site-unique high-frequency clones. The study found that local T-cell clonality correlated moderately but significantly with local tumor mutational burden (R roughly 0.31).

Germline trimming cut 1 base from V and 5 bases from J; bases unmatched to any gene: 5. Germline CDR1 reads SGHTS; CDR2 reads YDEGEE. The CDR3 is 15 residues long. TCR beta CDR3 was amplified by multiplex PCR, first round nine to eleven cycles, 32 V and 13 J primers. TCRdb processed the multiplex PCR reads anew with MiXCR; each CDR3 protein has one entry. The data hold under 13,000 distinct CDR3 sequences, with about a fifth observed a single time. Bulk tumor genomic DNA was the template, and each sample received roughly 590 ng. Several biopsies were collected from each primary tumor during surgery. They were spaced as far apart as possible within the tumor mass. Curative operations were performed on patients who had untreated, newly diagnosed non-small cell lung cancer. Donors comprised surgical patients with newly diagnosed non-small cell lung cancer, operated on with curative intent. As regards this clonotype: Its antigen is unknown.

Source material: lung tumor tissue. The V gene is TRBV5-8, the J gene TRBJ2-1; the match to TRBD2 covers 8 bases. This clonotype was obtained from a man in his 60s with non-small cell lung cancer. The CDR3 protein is CASSLMGLGDNEQFF. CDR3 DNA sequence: TGTGCCAGCAGCTTGATGGGACTAGGAGACAATGAGCAGTTCTTC. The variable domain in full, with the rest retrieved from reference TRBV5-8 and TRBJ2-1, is EAGVTQSPTHLIKTRGQQATLRCSPISGHTSVYWYQQALGLGLQFLLWYDEGEERNRGNFPPRFSGRQFPNYSSELNVNALELEDSALYLCASSLMGLGDNEQFFGPGTRLTVL.